These 4 T cell receptor beta chains share one sample of origin, sequenced in a study of metastatic and nonmetastatic thyroid tumors. TCRdb re-called clones via MiXCR from the PCR reads. The sample lists some 15,000 clones; approximately 31% were seen once. Prior to thyroid surgery, none of the patients had received any treatment. The sample was tumor tissue. The receptors here all came from a female donor with papillary thyroid cancer or a benign thyroid nodule (not recorded which). Some clones in this sample may be carry-over from other donors' samples.

This clone was seen ten or more times. A much more abundant neighbour one base away suggests this may be a read error. This chain connects TRBV20-1 to TRBJ2-5; 7 bases line up with TRBD1. CDR3 length: 14 residues. V shed 5 bases, J shed 5 bases, and the junction held 11 bases outside the gene matches. Looked up from germline, CDR1 is DFQATT and CDR2 is SNEGSKA (reference sequence). For the CDR3, the DNA is TGCAGTGCTGGAAACAGGGGAACACAGGAGACCCAGTACTTC. Translated: CSAGNRGTQETQYF.

This chain uses TRBV12-3 or TRBV12-4 with TRBJ1-2; weak D call: TRBD1 (6 bases). V lost 5 bases, J lost 8 bases, and 15 bases lay in between. This CDR3 comprises 13 residues. This CDR3 is CASSRQASLGYTF. Written as DNA, the CDR3 is TGTGCCAGCAGTCGACAGGCTTCTCTCGGCTACACCTTC.

This clone has a handful of counts. The chain couples TRBV20-1 to TRBJ2-5; 10 nucleotides line up with TRBD2. Looked up from germline, CDR1 is DFQATT and CDR2 is SNEGSKA (reference sequence). There are 17 residues in the CDR3. V was clipped by 4 bases and J by 9 bases; unmatched bases: 20. The CDR3, as DNA: TGCAGTGCTATAGAACCTAGCGGGAGTGCCAGTCCCGAGGCCCAGTACTTC. Translation: CSAIEPSGSASPEAQYF.

This clone occurred a few times. The rearrangement links TRBV19 to TRBJ1-2, with D unclear. V lost 5 bases and J 8 bases, leaving 12 bases between the germline ends. In germline, CDR1 is LNHDA, CDR2 SQIVND (reference sequence). This CDR3 comprises 12 residues. The CDR3 loop is CASSRREVGYTF. The DNA of the CDR3 is TGTGCCAGTAGTCGTCGGGAAGTGGGCTACACCTTC.